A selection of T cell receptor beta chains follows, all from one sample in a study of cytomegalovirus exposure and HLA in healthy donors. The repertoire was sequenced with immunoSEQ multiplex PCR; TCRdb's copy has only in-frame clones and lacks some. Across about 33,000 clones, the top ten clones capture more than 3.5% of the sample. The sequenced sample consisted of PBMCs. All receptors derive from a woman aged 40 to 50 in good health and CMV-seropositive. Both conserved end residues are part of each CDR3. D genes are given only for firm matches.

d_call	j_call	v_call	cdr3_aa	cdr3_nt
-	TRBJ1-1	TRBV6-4	CASRGPRDSHEVFF	TGTGCCAGCAGAGGCCCTAGAGACAGCCATGAAGTTTTCTTT
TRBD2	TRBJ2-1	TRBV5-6	CASSSLAGVDNEQFF	TGTGCCAGCAGTTCCTTAGCGGGAGTAGACAATGAGCAGTTCTTC
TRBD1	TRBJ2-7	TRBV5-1	CASSLPTGQGAHEQYF	TGCGCCAGCAGCTTGCCGACGGGACAGGGTGCCCACGAGCAGTACTTC
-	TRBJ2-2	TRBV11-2	CASSLGPDPNTGELFF	TGTGCCAGCAGCTTAGGGCCAGATCCGAACACCGGGGAGCTGTTTTTT
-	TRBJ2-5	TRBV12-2	CASRPLAGWRETQYF	TGTGCAAGTCGCCCCTTAGCGGGATGGCGGGAGACCCAGTACTTC
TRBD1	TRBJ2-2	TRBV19	CASSSTGAGELFF	TGTGCCAGTAGCTCGACAGGGGCCGGGGAGCTGTTTTTT
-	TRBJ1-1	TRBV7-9	CASSWGGAEAFF	TGTGCCAGCAGCTGGGGCGGAGCTGAAGCTTTCTTT
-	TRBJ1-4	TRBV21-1	CASSTGQGPSTNEKLFF	TGTGCCAGCAGCACGGGACAGGGGCCCTCAACTAATGAAAAACTGTTTTTT
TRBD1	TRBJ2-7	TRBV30	CAWSTQGTGGREQYF	TGTGCCTGGAGTACACAGGGGACAGGGGGCCGGGAGCAGTACTTC
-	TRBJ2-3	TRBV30	CAWSVDFTDTQYF	TGTGCCTGGAGTGTAGACTTCACAGATACGCAGTATTTT
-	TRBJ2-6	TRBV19	CASSIRGLGANVLTF	TGTGCCAGTAGTATTCGGGGACTCGGGGCCAACGTCCTGACTTTC
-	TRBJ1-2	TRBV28	CASRTEYYGYTF	TGTGCCAGCAGAACAGAATACTATGGCTACACCTTC
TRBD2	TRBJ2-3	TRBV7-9	CASSLGGRAADTQYF	TGTGCCAGCAGCTTAGGCGGGAGGGCCGCAGATACGCAGTATTTT
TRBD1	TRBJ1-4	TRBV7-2	CASSRDRGGEKLFF	TGTGCCAGCAGCCGGGACAGGGGGGGGGAAAAACTGTTTTTT
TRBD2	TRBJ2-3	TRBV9	CASSEQTGEGTDTQYF	TGTGCCAGCAGCGAACAAACGGGGGAGGGGACAGATACGCAGTATTTT
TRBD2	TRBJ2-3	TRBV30	CAGRASGANTDTQYF	TGTGCCGGGAGAGCTAGCGGTGCCAACACAGATACGCAGTATTTT
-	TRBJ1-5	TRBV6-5	CASSAVPSNQPQHF	TGTGCCAGCAGCGCAGTGCCTAGCAATCAGCCCCAGCATTTT
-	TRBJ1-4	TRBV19	CASSRRTANEKLFF	TGTGCCAGTAGTAGGCGGACAGCTAATGAAAAACTGTTTTTT
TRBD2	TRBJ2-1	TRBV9	CASSPRGSSNEQFF	TGTGCCAGCAGCCCTCGCGGGAGTTCTAATGAGCAGTTCTTC
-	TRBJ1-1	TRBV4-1	CASSQSTLGQWVRGAFF	TGCGCCAGCAGCCAGTCAACCCTGGGGCAGTGGGTTCGGGGGGCTTTCTTT
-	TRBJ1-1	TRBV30	CAWSVRSANTEAFF	TGTGCCTGGAGTGTACGGTCCGCGAACACTGAAGCTTTCTTT
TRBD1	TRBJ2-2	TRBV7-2	CASSLAQGVGTGELFF	TGTGCCAGCAGCTTAGCCCAGGGGGTTGGTACCGGGGAGCTGTTTTTT
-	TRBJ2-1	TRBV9	CASKPCPEQFF	TGTGCCAGCAAGCCCTGCCCTGAGCAGTTCTTC
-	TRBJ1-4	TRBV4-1	CASSLGGGTNEKLFF	TGCGCCAGCAGCCTCGGGGGGGGAACTAATGAAAAACTGTTTTTT
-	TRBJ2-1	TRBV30	CAAAGNSDNEQFF	TGTGCCGCGGCCGGGAATAGCGACAATGAGCAGTTCTTC
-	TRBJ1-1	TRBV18	CASSPIQGSGGDTEAFF	TGTGCCAGCTCACCGATACAGGGTTCGGGGGGAGACACTGAAGCTTTCTTT
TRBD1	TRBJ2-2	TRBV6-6	CASSYRGGNGELFF	TGTGCCAGCAGTTACAGAGGGGGCAACGGGGAGCTGTTTTTT
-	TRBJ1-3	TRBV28	CASSRVGGVVGNTIYF	TGTGCCAGCAGTAGGGTAGGAGGGGTCGTCGGAAACACCATATATTTT
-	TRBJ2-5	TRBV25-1	CASSWSPADQETQYF	TGTGCCAGCAGTTGGAGTCCGGCAGACCAAGAGACCCAGTACTTC
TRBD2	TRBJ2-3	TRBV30	CASRGLAGGTDTQYF	TGTGCCTCCCGGGGACTAGCGGGCGGCACAGATACGCAGTATTTT
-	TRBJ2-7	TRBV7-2	CASSRGTYEQYF	TGTGCCAGCAGCCGAGGAACCTACGAGCAGTACTTC
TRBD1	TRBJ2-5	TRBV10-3	CAISPDRGETQYF	TGTGCCATCAGTCCGGACAGGGGAGAGACCCAGTACTTC
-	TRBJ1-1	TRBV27	CASSLEHRDTEAFF	TGTGCCAGCAGTTTAGAACACAGGGACACTGAAGCTTTCTTT
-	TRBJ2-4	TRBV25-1	CASHPLGLKVAKNIQYF	TGTGCCAGCCACCCGTTGGGACTGAAAGTCGCCAAAAACATTCAGTACTTC
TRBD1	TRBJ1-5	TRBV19	CASSITGDNQPQHF	TGTGCCAGTAGTATAACAGGGGACAATCAGCCCCAGCATTTT
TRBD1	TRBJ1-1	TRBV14	CASSPLPWGTGRNTEDFF	TGTGCCAGCAGCCCCCTCCCCTGGGGGACAGGTAGGAACACTGAAGATTTCTTT
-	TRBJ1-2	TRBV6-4	CATRWGQGSYTF	TGTGCCACCAGATGGGGACAAGGGAGCTACACCTTC
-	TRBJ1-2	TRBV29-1	CSAEHRVGNYGYTF	TGCAGCGCCGAGCACAGGGTGGGCAACTATGGCTACACCTTC
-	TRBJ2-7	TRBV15	CATSRVEGEDEQYF	TGTGCCACCAGCAGAGTTGAGGGAGAGGACGAGCAGTACTTC
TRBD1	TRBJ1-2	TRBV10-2	CASPQGAYGYTF	TGCGCCAGCCCACAGGGGGCGTATGGCTACACCTTC
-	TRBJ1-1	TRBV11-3	CASSFSEDTEAFF	TGTGCCAGCAGCTTTAGTGAGGATACTGAAGCTTTCTTT
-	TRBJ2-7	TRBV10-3	CAISGGQSSYEQYF	TGTGCCATCAGTGGAGGACAGTCCTCCTACGAGCAGTACTTC
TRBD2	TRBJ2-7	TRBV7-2	CASSSTSGSYEQYF	TGTGCCAGCAGCTCGACTAGCGGGAGCTACGAGCAGTACTTC
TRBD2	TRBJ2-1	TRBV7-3	CASSRTSGRYNEQFF	TGTGCCAGCAGCCGAACTAGCGGGAGATACAATGAGCAGTTCTTC
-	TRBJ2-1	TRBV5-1	CASSSDSSYNEQFF	TGCGCCAGCAGCTCTGACTCCTCCTACAATGAGCAGTTCTTC
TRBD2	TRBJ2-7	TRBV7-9	CASSLPGASGKYEQYF	TGTGCCAGCAGCTTACCGGGGGCTAGCGGGAAATACGAGCAGTACTTC
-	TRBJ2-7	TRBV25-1	CASSAPPDGSSYEQYF	TGTGCCAGCAGCGCCCCCCCGGACGGGAGCTCCTACGAGCAGTACTTC
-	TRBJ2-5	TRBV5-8	CASSLAYF	TGTGCCAGCAGCTTGGCATACTTC
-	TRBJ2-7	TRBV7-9	CATGHNSYEQYF	TGTGCCACTGGACATAACTCCTACGAGCAGTACTTC
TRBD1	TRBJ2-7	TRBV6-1	CASSERTGFYEQYF	TGTGCCAGCAGTGAGCGGACAGGTTTCTACGAGCAGTACTTC
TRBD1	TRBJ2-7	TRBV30	CAWSDETGGYEQYF	TGTGCCTGGAGTGACGAGACAGGGGGATACGAGCAGTACTTC
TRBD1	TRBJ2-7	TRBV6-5	CASRGTGGAYEQYF	TGTGCCAGCAGGGGGACAGGTGGGGCCTACGAGCAGTACTTC
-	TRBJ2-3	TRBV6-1	CASESIRADTQYF	TGTGCCAGCGAGAGTATTCGGGCAGATACGCAGTATTTT
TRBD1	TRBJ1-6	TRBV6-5	CASSYDRDSPLHF	TGTGCCAGCAGTTATGACAGGGATTCACCCCTCCACTTT
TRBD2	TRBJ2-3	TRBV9	CASSPTSVPSTDTQYF	TGTGCCAGCAGCCCCACTAGCGTACCTAGCACAGATACGCAGTATTTT
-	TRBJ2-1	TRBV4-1	CASSPQPGKAYNEQFF	TGCGCCAGCAGCCCCCAACCCGGGAAAGCCTACAATGAGCAGTTCTTC
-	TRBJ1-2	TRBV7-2	CASTLRVQDYGYTF	TGTGCCAGCACCCTCCGAGTCCAGGACTATGGCTACACCTTC
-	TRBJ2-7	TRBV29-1	CSVEDAGGTAGYEQYF	TGCAGCGTTGAAGATGCTGGGGGGACAGCCGGCTACGAGCAGTACTTC